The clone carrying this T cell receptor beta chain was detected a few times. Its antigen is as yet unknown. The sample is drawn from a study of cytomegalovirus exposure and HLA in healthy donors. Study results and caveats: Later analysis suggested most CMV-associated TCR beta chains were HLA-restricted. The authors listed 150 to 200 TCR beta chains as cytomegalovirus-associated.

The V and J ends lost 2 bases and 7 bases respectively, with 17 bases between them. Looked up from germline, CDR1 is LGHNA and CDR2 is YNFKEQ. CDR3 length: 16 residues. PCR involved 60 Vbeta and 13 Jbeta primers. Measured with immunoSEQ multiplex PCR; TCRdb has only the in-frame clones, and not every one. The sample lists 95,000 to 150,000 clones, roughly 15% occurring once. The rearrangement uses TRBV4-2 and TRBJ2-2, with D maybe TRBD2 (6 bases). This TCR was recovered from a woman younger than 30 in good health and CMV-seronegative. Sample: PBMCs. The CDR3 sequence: CASSQSGGETGGELFF. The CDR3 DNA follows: TGTGCCAGCAGCCAAAGTGGAGGGGAGACCGGCGGGGAGCTGTTTTTT.